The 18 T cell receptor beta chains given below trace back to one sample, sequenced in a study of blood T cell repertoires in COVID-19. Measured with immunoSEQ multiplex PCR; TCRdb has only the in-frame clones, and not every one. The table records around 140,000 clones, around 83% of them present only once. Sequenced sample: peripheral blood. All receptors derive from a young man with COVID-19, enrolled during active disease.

The CDR3 coding sequence is TGCGCCAGCAGTCAATCCAAGGCAGGGTCCTACGAGCAGTACTTC. Protein product: CASSQSKAGSYEQYF. This sequence joins TRBV23-1 and TRBJ2-7, with D possibly being TRBD1 (5 bases). TRBV23-1 is sorted into the ORF group, with uncertain function. The CDR3 length is 15 residues. Trimming removed 0 bases at V and 1 base at J, with 10 bases between.

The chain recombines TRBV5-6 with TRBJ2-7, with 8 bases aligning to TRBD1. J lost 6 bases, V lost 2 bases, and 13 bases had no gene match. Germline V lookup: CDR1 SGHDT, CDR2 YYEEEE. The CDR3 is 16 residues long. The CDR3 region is CASSFTGGGRGTEQYF. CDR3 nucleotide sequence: TGTGCCAGCAGCTTCACAGGGGGAGGCAGGGGTACCGAGCAGTACTTC.

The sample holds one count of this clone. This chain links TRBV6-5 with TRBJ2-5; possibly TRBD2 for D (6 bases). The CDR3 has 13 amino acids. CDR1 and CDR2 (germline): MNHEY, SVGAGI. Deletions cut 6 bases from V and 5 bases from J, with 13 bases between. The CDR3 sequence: CASRTRGQETQYF. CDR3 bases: TGTGCCAGCAGGACTAGAGGGCAGGAGACCCAGTACTTC.

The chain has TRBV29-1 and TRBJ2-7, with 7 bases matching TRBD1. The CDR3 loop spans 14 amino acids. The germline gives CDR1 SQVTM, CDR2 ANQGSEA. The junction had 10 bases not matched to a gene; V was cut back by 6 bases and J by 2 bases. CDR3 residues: CSVVPGQLPYEQYF. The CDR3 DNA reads TGCAGCGTGGTACCGGGACAGCTACCCTACGAGCAGTACTTC.

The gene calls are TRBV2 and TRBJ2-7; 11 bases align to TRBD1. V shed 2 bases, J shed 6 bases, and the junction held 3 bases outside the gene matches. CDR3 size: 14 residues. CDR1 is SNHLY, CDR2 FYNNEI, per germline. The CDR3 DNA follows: TGTGCCAGCAGTGAAATCGGACAGGGGGCCGAGCAGTACTTC. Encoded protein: CASSEIGQGAEQYF.

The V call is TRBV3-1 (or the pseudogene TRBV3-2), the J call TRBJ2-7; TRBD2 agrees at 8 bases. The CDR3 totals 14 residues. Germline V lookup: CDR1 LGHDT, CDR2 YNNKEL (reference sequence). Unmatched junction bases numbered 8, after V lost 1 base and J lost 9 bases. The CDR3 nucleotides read TGTGCCAGCAGCCAAGCTAGCAGACTAGCGTGGCAGTACTTC. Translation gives CASSQASRLAWQYF.

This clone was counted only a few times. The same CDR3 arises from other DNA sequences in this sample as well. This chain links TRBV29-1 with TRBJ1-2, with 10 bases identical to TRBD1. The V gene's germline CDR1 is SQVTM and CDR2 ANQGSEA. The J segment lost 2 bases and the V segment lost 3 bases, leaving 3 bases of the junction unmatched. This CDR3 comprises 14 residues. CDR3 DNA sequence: TGCAGCGTTGACCCGGGACAGGGGAACTATGGCTACACCTTC. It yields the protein CSVDPGQGNYGYTF.

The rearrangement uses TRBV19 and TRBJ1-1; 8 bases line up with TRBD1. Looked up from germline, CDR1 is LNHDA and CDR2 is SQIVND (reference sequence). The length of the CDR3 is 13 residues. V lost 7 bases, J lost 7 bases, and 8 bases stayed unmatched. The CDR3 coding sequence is TGTGCCAGTACCGAGCAGGGGGCCAGTGAAGCTTTCTTT. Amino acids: CASTEQGASEAFF.

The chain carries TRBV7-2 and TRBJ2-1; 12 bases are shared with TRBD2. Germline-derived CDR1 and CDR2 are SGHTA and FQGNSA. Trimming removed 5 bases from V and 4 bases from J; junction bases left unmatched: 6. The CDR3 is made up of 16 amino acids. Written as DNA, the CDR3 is TGTGCCAGCAGCCCGCTGACTAGCGGGGGTTACAATGAGCAGTTCTTC. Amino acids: CASSPLTSGGYNEQFF.

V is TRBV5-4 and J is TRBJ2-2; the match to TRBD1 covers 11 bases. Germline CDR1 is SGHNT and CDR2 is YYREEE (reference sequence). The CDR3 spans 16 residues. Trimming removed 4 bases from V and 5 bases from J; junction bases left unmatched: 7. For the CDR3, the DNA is TGTGCCAGCAGCCCATGGACAGGGGGCGTAACCGGGGAGCTGTTTTTT. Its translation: CASSPWTGGVTGELFF.

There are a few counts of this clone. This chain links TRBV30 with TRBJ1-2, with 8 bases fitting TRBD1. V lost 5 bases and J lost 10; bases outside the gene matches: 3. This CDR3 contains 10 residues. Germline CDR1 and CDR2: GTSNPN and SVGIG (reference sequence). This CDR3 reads CAWGDRFYTF. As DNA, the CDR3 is TGTGCCTGGGGGGACAGGTTCTACACCTTC.

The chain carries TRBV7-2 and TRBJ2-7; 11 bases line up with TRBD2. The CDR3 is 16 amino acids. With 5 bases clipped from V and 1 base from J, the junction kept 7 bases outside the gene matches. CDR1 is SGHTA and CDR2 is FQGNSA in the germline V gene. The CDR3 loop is CASSITGTSGSYEQYF. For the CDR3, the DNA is TGTGCCAGCAGCATCACCGGGACTAGCGGATCCTACGAGCAGTACTTC.

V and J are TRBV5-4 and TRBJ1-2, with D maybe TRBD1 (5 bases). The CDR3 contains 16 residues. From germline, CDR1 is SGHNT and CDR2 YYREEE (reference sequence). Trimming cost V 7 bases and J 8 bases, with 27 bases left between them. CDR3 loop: CASSSVAPTGGKGYTF. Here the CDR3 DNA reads TGTGCCAGCTCTTCTGTGGCTCCTACGGGGGGAAAAGGCTACACCTTC.

CDR3: CASSYERGRGNEQFF. As DNA, the CDR3 is TGTGCCAGCAGTTACGAAAGGGGGCGCGGAAATGAGCAGTTCTTC. The chain has TRBV27 and TRBJ2-1; 7 nucleotides agree with TRBD1. The trim removed 4 bases at V and 7 bases at J, leaving 10 bases unmatched. This CDR3 spans 15 amino acids. Germline values: CDR1 MNHEY, CDR2 SMNVEV (reference sequence).

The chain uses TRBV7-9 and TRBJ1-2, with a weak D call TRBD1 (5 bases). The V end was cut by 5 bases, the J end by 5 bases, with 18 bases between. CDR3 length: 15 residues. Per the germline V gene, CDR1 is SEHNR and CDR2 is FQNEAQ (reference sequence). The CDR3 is CASSPTPDSNYGYTF. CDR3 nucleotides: TGTGCCAGCAGCCCGACCCCCGACAGCAATTATGGCTACACCTTC.

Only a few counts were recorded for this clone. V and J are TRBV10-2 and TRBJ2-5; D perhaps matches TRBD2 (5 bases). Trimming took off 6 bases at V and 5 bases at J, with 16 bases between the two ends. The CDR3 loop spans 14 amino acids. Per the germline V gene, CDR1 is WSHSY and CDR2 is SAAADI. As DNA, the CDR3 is TGCGCCAGCAGCGCCGGGCGTGAGGGCGAGACCCAGTACTTC. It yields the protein CASSAGREGETQYF.

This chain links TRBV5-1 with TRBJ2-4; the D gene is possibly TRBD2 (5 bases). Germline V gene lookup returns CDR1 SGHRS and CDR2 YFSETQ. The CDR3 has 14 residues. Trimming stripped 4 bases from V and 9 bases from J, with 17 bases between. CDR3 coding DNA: TGCGCCAGCAGCCGAGGGAGAGACGATGGCATTCAGTACTTC. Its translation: CASSRGRDDGIQYF.

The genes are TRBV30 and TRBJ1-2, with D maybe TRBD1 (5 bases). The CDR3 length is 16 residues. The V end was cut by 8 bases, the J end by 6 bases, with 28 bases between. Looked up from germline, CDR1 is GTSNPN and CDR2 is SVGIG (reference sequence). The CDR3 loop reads CARDTNQGNGLNGYTF. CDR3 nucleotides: TGTGCCCGGGATACCAACCAGGGAAACGGTTTGAATGGCTACACCTTC.